This T cell receptor (beta chain) was observed in a study of response to subunit inactivated influenza vaccine. This CDR3 comprises 12 residues. Germline loops: CDR1 MDHEN, CDR2 SYDVKM. Trimming pared 7 bases from V and 1 base from J, leaving 8 bases between. MiXCR was run by TCRdb on the RT-PCR reads, yielding one entry per CDR3 protein. The data show fewer than 350,000 distinct CDR3 sequences, around a fifth seen once. Regarding this clonotype: Its antigen is unknown.

Study-wide results and limits: Authors proposed each seasonal influenza vaccination draws in few new T cells.

The rearrangement joins TRBV28 to TRBJ2-7, with D hard to call. The receptor was derived from a man between 50 and 69 years old who received an inactivated influenza vaccine. The source was PBMCs from blood, collected about 20 months after vaccination. The CDR3 sequence is CASKTPSYEQYF. In DNA, the CDR3 is TGTGCCAGCAAAACGCCTTCCTACGAGCAGTACTTC.